This T cell receptor (beta chain) was sequenced for a study of shared clonotypes between healthy human individuals (dated by TCRdb to the early 2020s). About the study as a whole: A couple of women and three men aged 18 to 49 years were included in the cohort. Per donor, three plates each were used for CD4 naive and CD4 memory, two for CD8 naive, and one for CD8 memory. Different laboratories and diverse techniques were used to prepare libraries and sequence TCR repertoires, to increase sequencing depth and limit assay-specific biases. Between about 0.94 and 8.9 billion PBMCs per donor were obtained by leukapheresis. To estimate repertoire size and how much clonotypes are shared between individuals, the study performed deep sequencing of blood TCR repertoires from 4 to 6 healthy adults. General conclusions and limits of the study: Only blood was sampled, and tissue TCR repertoires likely differ from those in blood. Across four donors, approximately 5% of naive CD4, roughly 3.5% of naive CD8, about 2% of memory CD4, and 0.4% of memory CD8 clonotypes were shared. Pairwise subsampling indicated that sequencing depth was expected to affect the degree of clonotype sharing among donors. Because the study included only a small number of donors, the genetic and exposure-history diversity represented was limited. Compared with non-shared clonotypes, clonotypes shared by all four sorted-subset donors had higher generation probabilities. Naive subsets generally had larger estimated clonotype richness than memory subsets did. Rarefaction of sorted-subset datasets indicated incomplete sequencing despite the large sequencing depth.

As regards this clone: The clone's antigen remains unknown. Per-base qualities were not stored, and no clone one base away is much larger.

Donors were healthy HIV-negative adults with no recently reported acute infections or vaccinations. Every donor was a Caucasian adult residing in Nashville, Tennessee, USA. CD4+ T cells were enriched through magnetic negative selection, after which naive cells were positively selected on CD45RA and the remaining negative fraction served as the memory subset. Blood was collected by leukapheresis, and PBMCs were isolated by Ficoll-Histopaque density gradient centrifugation and then cryopreserved in liquid nitrogen vapor phase. Analytical flow cytometry was used to check the purity and quantity of every magnetically sorted T cell population. Genomic DNA was isolated from each sorted fraction and quantified by UV absorbance on a Nanodrop 2000c. Using the deep immunoSEQ assay, multiplex PCR amplified TCR CDR3 regions from genomic DNA. Extracted genomic DNA from each cell subset was distributed evenly across all wells of several immunoSEQ 96-well plates, and each plate was treated as a replicate. Each replicate PCR for sorted subsets received around 210 ng genomic DNA, equal to roughly 29,000 T cell genomes. Purified libraries were measured with a Qubit 3.0 fluorometer, size-checked on a Bioanalyzer 2100, and measured again with the KAPA Library Quantification kit. Every immunoSEQ 96-well plate was sequenced on a separate single-read 150-cycle Illumina NextSeq 550 flow cell. In the paper's pipeline: Because the immunoSEQ output held only junctional sequences and lacked quality scores, the filtering could not match the filtering applied to full-length reads. Sequences were annotated with PyIR, a Python wrapper for IgBLAST v1.9, using IMGT germline references to assign V/J genes and CDR3. Any read was removed if the V/J assignment was weak (E-value above 1e-6), the CDR3 was missing, or the read contained stop codons, out-of-frame junctions, or ambiguous translated residues. V3J clonotypes were defined as sequences sharing an identical inferred V gene, J gene, and CDR3 amino acid sequence. Percentage overlap between repertoires was calculated by dividing the number of shared unique clonotypes by the size of the smaller repertoire. Repertoire richness was assessed with RTK rarefaction, the Chao1 estimator, and Recon v2.1 estimates of unobserved clonotypes. For all TCRbeta clonotypes obtained by the gDNA method from several donors, generation probabilities were computed with OLGA. The source is immuneACCESS, and TCRdb retained only in-frame sequences with V and J called. Part of the clones is not carried over; for the studies checked, unresolved V genes explain less than half of this, and the remainder is unexplained. The D gene and trimming were derived from the DNA, and the V and J assignments and clone size from that table. The sample table lists roughly 2.4 million clones, approximately 95% of them with a count of one. The ten largest clones capture approximately 0.13% of the sample.

The TCR comes from a man aged 18 to 30 in good health. The sequenced material came from naive CD4+ T cells sorted from blood. The cell subset or site label corresponds to: CD45RA+ positively selected.

CDR3 region: CAWSVQTSGGNEKLFF. The sequenced DNA: TGTGCCTGGAGTGTACAAACATCAGGGGGTAATGAAAAACTGTTTTTT. The chain is assembled from TRBV30 and TRBJ1-4, and 7 junctional nucleotides match TRBD1. V trim: 0 bases; J trim: 4 bases; unmatched bases: 8. CDR1 GTSNPN and CDR2 SVGIG were looked up in the germline V gene (reference sequence). Taken from cysteine to phenylalanine, the CDR3 has 16 residues. The sequence is cut down to CDR3 DNA, 48 bases in frame from base 1.